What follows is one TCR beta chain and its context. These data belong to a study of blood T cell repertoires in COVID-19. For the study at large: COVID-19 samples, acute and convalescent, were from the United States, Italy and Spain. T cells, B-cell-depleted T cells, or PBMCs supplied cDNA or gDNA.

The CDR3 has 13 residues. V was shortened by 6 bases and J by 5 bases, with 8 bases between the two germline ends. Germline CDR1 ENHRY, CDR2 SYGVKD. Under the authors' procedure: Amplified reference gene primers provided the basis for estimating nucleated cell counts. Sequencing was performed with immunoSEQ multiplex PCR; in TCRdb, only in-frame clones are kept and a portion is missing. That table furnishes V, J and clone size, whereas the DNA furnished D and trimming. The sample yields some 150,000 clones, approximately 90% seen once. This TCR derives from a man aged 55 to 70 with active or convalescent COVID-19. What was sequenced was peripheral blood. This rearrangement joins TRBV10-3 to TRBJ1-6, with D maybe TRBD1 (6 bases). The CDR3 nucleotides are TGTGCCATCAGGGGGGCGGATAATTCACCCCTCCACTTT. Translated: CAIRGADNSPLHF.